This T cell receptor beta chain was obtained from a study of blood T cells in healthy people across ages. The CDR3 has 14 amino acids. V was clipped by 6 bases and J by 1 base, with 13 bases between them. Combining a sample-barcoded 5' primer with a J-beta primer mix, a second PCR ran for 7 to 11 cycles. TCRdb called the 5' RACE reads again in MiXCR, with one record for every CDR3 protein. The table has more than 450,000 distinct CDR3 sequences, about 27% seen once. The sample was also reused in another study, on T cells of mothers and their children. That paper states: Overlap ran slightly, non-significantly higher for related than unrelated mother-child pairs.

V is TRBV12-3 or TRBV12-4 and J is TRBJ2-7; the D gene is possibly TRBD1 (5 bases). The receptor was isolated from a boy aged 2 to 10 in good health. The sequencing input was blood. For the CDR3, the DNA is TGTGCCAGCAGCTACAGGACGACATCCTACGAGCAGTACTTC. Amino acid sequence: CASSYRTTSYEQYF.